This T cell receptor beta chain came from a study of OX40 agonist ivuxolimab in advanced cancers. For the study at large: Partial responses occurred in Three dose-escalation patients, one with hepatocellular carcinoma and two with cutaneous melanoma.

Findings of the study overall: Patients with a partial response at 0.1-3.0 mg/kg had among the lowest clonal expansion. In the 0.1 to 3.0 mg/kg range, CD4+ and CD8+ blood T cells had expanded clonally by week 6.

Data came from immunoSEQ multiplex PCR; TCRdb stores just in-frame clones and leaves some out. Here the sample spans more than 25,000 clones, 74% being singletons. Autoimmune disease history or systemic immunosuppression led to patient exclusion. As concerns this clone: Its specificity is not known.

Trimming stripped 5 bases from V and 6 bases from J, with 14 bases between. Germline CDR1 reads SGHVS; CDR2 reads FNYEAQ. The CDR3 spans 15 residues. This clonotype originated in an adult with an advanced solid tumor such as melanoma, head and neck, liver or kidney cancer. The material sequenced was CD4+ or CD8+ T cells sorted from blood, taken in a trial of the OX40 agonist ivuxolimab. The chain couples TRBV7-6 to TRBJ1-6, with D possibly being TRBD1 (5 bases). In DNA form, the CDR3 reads TGTGCCAGCAGCCTCGTGGGGGGGGGTAATTCACCCCTCCACTTT. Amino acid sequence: CASSLVGGGNSPLHF.